The 26 T cell receptor beta chains below come from one sample, sequenced in a study of CD8 T cells in ankylosing spondylitis. Their target antigens are unknown. Study outcomes and limitations: A motif in TCR beta, a set of fewer than ten highly homologous variants, appeared characteristic of ankylosing spondylitis blood.

MiXCR, applied by TCRdb to the 5' RACE reads, yields one record per CDR3 protein. The data contain more than 300,000 distinct CDR3 sequences, 6.5% to 10% of them singletons. Sequencing was performed on blood, either unsorted or a sorted T cell fraction (not recorded which). The receptors originated from a male donor with ankylosing spondylitis.

J is TRBJ1-2 and V is TRBV3-1; 9 bases are a match to TRBD1. The CDR3 is 16 residues long. Trimming cost V 4 bases and J 4 bases; bases outside gene matches: 10. Germline CDR1 LGHDT, CDR2 YNNKEL (reference sequence). The CDR3: CASSRGDTGGSYGYTF. The DNA for the CDR3 is TGTGCCAGCAGCCGGGGGGACACAGGGGGCTCCTATGGCTACACCTTC.

V is TRBV2 and J is TRBJ2-2; a weak D match, TRBD1 (6 bases). Germline V CDR1 and CDR2: SNHLY, FYNNEI. With 7 bases removed from V and 1 base from J, the gap between germline ends came to 13 bases. The CDR3 has 15 residues. The CDR3 DNA reads TGTGCCAGCAATTGGGCAGGGGTGAACACCGGGGAGCTGTTTTTT. The encoded protein is CASNWAGVNTGELFF.

A few counts support this clonotype. V gene TRBV4-2 combines with J gene TRBJ2-5; TRBD2 might be the D (5 bases). Germline V gives CDR1 LGHNA, CDR2 YNFKEQ. V was trimmed by 3 bases and J by 7 bases, leaving 15 bases between them. This CDR3 has 14 residues. CDR3 coding DNA: TGTGCCAGCAGCCAGGACCTACTAGGGCGGACCCAGTACTTC. Residues: CASSQDLLGRTQYF.

The rearrangement links TRBV6-5 to TRBJ2-7; D is possibly TRBD1 (7 bases). This CDR3 is built from 15 residues. Between the trimmed V and J ends, which lost 2 bases and 3 bases, there was a span of 14 bases. Looked up from germline, CDR1 is MNHEY and CDR2 is SVGAGI. The CDR3 DNA is TGTGCCAGCAGTTACGACAGGGACTCCTACTACGAGCAGTACTTC. Translated: CASSYDRDSYYEQYF.

The V gene is TRBV7-9, the J gene TRBJ2-7; 10 nucleotides match TRBD1. Germline CDR1 SEHNR, CDR2 FQNEAQ (reference sequence). The CDR3 has 15 residues. V trimming: 5 bases; J trimming: 1 base; junction bases outside the gene matches: 5. The CDR3 spells CASSERDRGSYEQYF. The CDR3 DNA reads TGTGCCAGCAGCGAACGGGACAGGGGATCCTACGAGCAGTACTTC. Supplemented by reference TRBV7-9 and TRBJ2-7, the full variable domain reads DTGVSQNPRHKITKRGQNVTFRCDPISEHNRLYWYRQTLGQGPEFLTYFQNEAQLEKSRLLSDRFSAERPKGSFSTLEIQRTEQGDSAMYLCASSERDRGSYEQYFGPGTRLTVT.

The gene calls are TRBV7-3 and TRBJ2-2; D is possibly TRBD1 (7 bases). The ends were cut back, 4 bases at V and 1 base at J, with 13 bases in the middle. CDR1 and CDR2 (germline): SGHTA, FQGTGA. The CDR3 is 16 residues long. CDR3 DNA sequence: TGTGCCAGCAGCTCTCAGGGGGGAAGGAACACCGGGGAGCTGTTTTTT. Its protein product is CASSSQGGRNTGELFF.

This clonotype has ten or more counts. The chain employs TRBV3-1 and TRBJ2-2, with TRBD1 matching 9 bases. CDR3 length equals 14 residues. V shed 4 bases, J shed 3 bases, and the junction held 0 bases outside the gene matches. Germline CDR1 is LGHDT and CDR2 is YNNKEL (reference sequence). CDR3 amino acids: CASSRDRDTGELFF. The CDR3 DNA reads TGTGCCAGCAGCCGGGACAGGGACACCGGGGAGCTGTTTTTT. Complete variable domain (other parts from reference TRBV3-1 and TRBJ2-2): DTAVSQTPKYLVTQMGNDKSIKCEQNLGHDTMYWYKQDSKKFLKIMFSYNNKELIINETVPNRFSPKSPDKAHLNLHINSLELGDSAVYFCASSRDRDTGELFFGEGSRLTVL.

The chain's CDR3 is CASSQDRNRDEKLFF. For the CDR3, the DNA is TGTGCCAGCAGCCAAGACCGGAACAGGGATGAAAAACTGTTTTTT. The chain carries TRBV4-2 and TRBJ1-4, with D possibly matching TRBD1 (6 bases). The V end was cut by 0 bases, the J end by 6 bases, with 11 bases between. CDR3 length: 15 residues. CDR1 and CDR2 from the germline V gene are LGHNA and YNFKEQ.

A few counts support this clonotype. The CDR3: CASSQGGPEQFF. The CDR3 region has the DNA TGCGCCAGCAGCCAAGGGGGGCCTGAGCAGTTCTTC. The V call is TRBV4-1, the J call TRBJ2-1; TRBD1 is a possible D gene (6 bases). V was pared by 1 base and J by 9 bases, with 7 bases between. This CDR3 has 12 amino acids. CDR1 and CDR2 (germline): MGHRA, YSYEKL.

The chain recombines TRBV5-1 with TRBJ2-7, with TRBD1 identical over 7 bases. The CDR3 sequence is 14 residues long. Per germline, CDR1 SGHRS and CDR2 YFSETQ. V shed 4 bases and J 3 bases; nucleotides not matched to a gene: 7. The CDR3 nucleotides are TGCGCCAGCAGCATCGGGACAGCAGTCTACGAGCAGTACTTC. Its protein product is CASSIGTAVYEQYF.

This clonotype was seen only a few times. This chain uses TRBV11-1 with TRBJ2-1; the D is unclear. Per the germline V gene, CDR1 is SGHAT and CDR2 is FQDESV (reference sequence). Trimming stripped 2 bases from V and 4 bases from J, with 21 bases between. This CDR3 has 18 amino acids. The CDR3 DNA sequence: TGTGCCAGCAGCTTAAATTTTAACGGGCAGTCCTCGTACAATGAGCAGTTCTTC. Translation gives CASSLNFNGQSSYNEQFF.

The chain is built from TRBV11-3 and TRBJ1-1; 8 bases agree with TRBD1. The CDR3 runs to 16 residues. Germline values: CDR1 SGHNT, CDR2 YENEEA. Trimming at V came to 5 bases and at J to 3 bases, leaving 11 bases not matched to a gene. The CDR3 DNA follows: TGTGCCAGCAGCCGAGTCCAGGGGGCTGGGGACACTGAAGCTTTCTTT. Translated: CASSRVQGAGDTEAFF.

This clonotype was seen a few times. DNA for the CDR3: TGTGCTAGTGGTTTGGGGACCGGGACAGCGAACACCGGGGAGCTGTTTTTT. Its protein is CASGLGTGTANTGELFF. The chain uses TRBV12-5 and TRBJ2-2; TRBD1 aligns across 7 bases. In germline, CDR1 is LGHNT, CDR2 FRNRAP. V shed 1 base and J 0 bases; nucleotides not matched to a gene: 5. CDR3 length: 17 amino acids.

The CDR3 reads CASSLEVTEQFF. CDR3 nucleotide sequence: TGTGCCAGCAGCTTAGAGGTCACCGAGCAGTTCTTC. The gene calls are TRBV11-2 and TRBJ2-1, with no clear D. Germline lookup yields CDR1 SGHAT and CDR2 FQNNGV. Between the trimmed V and J ends, which lost 0 bases and 10 bases, there was a span of 7 bases. There are 12 residues in the CDR3.

The gene calls are TRBV6-2 or TRBV6-3 and TRBJ1-5; possible D gene TRBD1, 6 bases. CDR3 size: 12 residues. The germline gives CDR1 MNHEY, CDR2 SVGEGT. V was clipped by 8 bases and J by 4 bases, with 9 bases between them. The CDR3 DNA reads as TGTGCCAGCGCAGGGGCTAATCAGCCCCAGCATTTT. Amino acids: CASAGANQPQHF.

At least ten counts were recorded for this clonotype. The chain has TRBV11-3 and TRBJ2-2; D gene uncertain. Per the germline V gene, CDR1 is SGHNT and CDR2 is YENEEA. The CDR3 consists of 13 residues. The ends were cut back, 6 bases at V and 1 base at J, with 6 bases in the middle. CDR3 in amino acids: CASSLMNTGELFF. The CDR3 nucleotides are TGTGCCAGCAGTTTAATGAACACCGGGGAGCTGTTTTTT.

In its sample, this clonotype was seen many times. The gene calls are TRBV29-1 and TRBJ2-1, with 7 bases matching TRBD1. CDR3 length: 16 amino acids. V shed 1 base and J 8 bases; nucleotides not matched to a gene: 14. Germline V gene lookup returns CDR1 SQVTM and CDR2 ANQGSEA. The CDR3 sequence is CSVEGPRGTRGDEQFF. The CDR3 DNA sequence: TGCAGCGTTGAAGGTCCCAGGGGGACACGGGGCGATGAGCAGTTCTTC.

This clonotype was counted only a few times. The DNA for the CDR3 is TGTGCCACCAGCAGGACAGGGAATAGCAATCAGCCCCAGCATTTT. Amino acid sequence: CATSRTGNSNQPQHF. The rearrangement joins TRBV15 to TRBJ1-5; 7 bases map to TRBD1. The germline CDR1 and CDR2 sequences are LNHNV and YYDKDF (reference sequence). Unmatched junction bases numbered 2, after V lost 3 bases and J lost 0 bases. This CDR3 is 15 amino acids long.

This rearrangement joins TRBV5-4 to TRBJ2-3; D gene unclear. This CDR3 region has 16 residues. Germline CDR1 and CDR2: SGHNT and YYREEE (reference sequence). The ends were cut back, 4 bases at V and 2 bases at J, with 17 bases in the middle. DNA for the CDR3: TGTGCCAGCAGCACCAGGTCGGCCGCCTCCACAGATACGCAGTATTTT. This sequence encodes CASSTRSAASTDTQYF. Supplemented by reference TRBV5-4 and TRBJ2-3, the full variable domain reads ETGVTQSPTHLIKTRGQQVTLRCSSQSGHNTVSWYQQALGQGPQFIFQYYREEENGRGNFPPRFSGLQFPNYSSELNVNALELDDSALYLCASSTRSAASTDTQYFGPGTRLTVL.

This clonotype was counted between two and nine times. V and J are TRBV4-2 and TRBJ2-1; TRBD2 matches 12 bases. Germline trimming cut 8 bases from V and 4 bases from J; bases unmatched to any gene: 6. The germline V gene has CDR1 LGHNA and CDR2 YNFKEQ. There are 15 residues in the CDR3. The CDR3 is CASSTTSGRYNEQFF. Here the CDR3 DNA reads TGTGCCAGCTCAACGACTAGCGGGAGATACAATGAGCAGTTCTTC.

This clonotype occurred a few times. This chain joins TRBV2 and TRBJ2-2; 10 bases match TRBD1. The CDR3 covers 15 residues. Trimming at V came to 7 bases and at J to 4 bases, leaving 6 bases not matched to a gene. CDR1 and CDR2 (germline): SNHLY, FYNNEI. The CDR3: CASNRDRGGTGELFF. CDR3 sequence (DNA): TGTGCCAGCAACCGGGACAGGGGAGGCACCGGGGAGCTGTTTTTT. Variable domain in full (rest from reference TRBV2 and TRBJ2-2): EPEVTQTPSHQVTQMGQEVILRCVPISNHLYFYWYRQILGQKVEFLVSFYNNEISEKSEIFDDQFSVERPDGSNFTLKIRSTKLEDSAMYFCASNRDRGGTGELFFGEGSRLTVL.

The gene calls are TRBV5-1 and TRBJ2-5; TRBD2 agrees at 9 bases. V was clipped by 2 bases and J by 2 bases; unmatched bases: 4. The CDR3 runs to 15 residues. Germline CDR1 and CDR2: SGHRS and YFSETQ. As DNA, the CDR3 is TGCGCCAGCAGCTTCTGGACTAGCGCACAAGAGACCCAGTACTTC. This encodes CASSFWTSAQETQYF.

At least ten counts were recorded for this clonotype. The V and J genes are TRBV29-1 and TRBJ2-2; D remains unclear. This CDR3 has 14 residues. Germline V gene lookup returns CDR1 SQVTM and CDR2 ANQGSEA. V gave up 3 bases and J gave up 0 bases, with 8 bases separating them. CDR3 protein: CSVEDRSNTGELFF. The CDR3 bases are TGCAGCGTTGAGGATAGATCGAACACCGGGGAGCTGTTTTTT.

This clonotype was detected ten times or more. This sequence joins TRBV25-1 and TRBJ2-1; D is unresolved. From germline, CDR1 is MGHDK and CDR2 SYGVNS. The CDR3 spans 12 residues. Trimming took 9 bases from V and 4 from J, leaving 10 bases between them. The CDR3 nucleotides are TGTGCCAGTGATGCCCCGTACAATGAGCAGTTCTTC. Translating gives CASDAPYNEQFF.

V gene TRBV18 combines with J gene TRBJ2-3; D is uncertain. Germline loops: CDR1 KGHSH, CDR2 LQKENI. Trimming cost V 3 bases and J 5 bases, with 3 bases left between them. CDR3 length equals 11 residues. CDR3 amino acids: CASSPKDTQYF. The CDR3 DNA reads TGTGCCAGCTCACCGAAAGATACGCAGTATTTT.

This chain joins TRBV29-1 and TRBJ2-2; D is possibly TRBD2 (5 bases). CDR1 is SQVTM, CDR2 ANQGSEA, per germline. The CDR3 spans 19 residues. Deletions cut 0 bases from V and 4 bases from J, with 24 bases between. The CDR3 bases are TGCAGCGTTGAAGACCCGACGAGAAGCTCACCCGAGGGCACCGGGGAGCTGTTTTTT. Its protein is CSVEDPTRSSPEGTGELFF.